These 2 T cell receptor beta chains originate from one sample sequenced in a study of blood T cell repertoires in COVID-19. Profiling relied on immunoSEQ multiplex PCR, and the TCRdb table lists in-frame clones only, not all of them. This table has 230,000 or so clones, 90% appearing once. The sample consisted of peripheral blood. The origin of the receptors is a woman in her sixties or seventies with COVID-19, enrolled during active disease.

V gene TRBV12-3 or TRBV12-4 combines with J gene TRBJ2-5, with D maybe TRBD1 (6 bases). There are 13 residues in the CDR3. Between the trimmed V and J ends, which lost 7 bases and 5 bases, there was a span of 14 bases. The CDR3 coding sequence is TGTGCCAGCACCTCTAGACAGGAGGAGACCCAGTACTTC. It codes for CASTSRQEETQYF.

This chain uses TRBV7-2 with TRBJ1-2, with a weak D call TRBD1 (5 bases). This CDR3 is built from 14 residues. CDR1 is SGHTA and CDR2 is FQGNSA in the germline V gene. Trimming stripped 1 base from V and 8 bases from J, with 14 bases between. This chain's CDR3 is CASSLEGRAKGYTF. CDR3 nucleotides: TGTGCCAGCAGCTTAGAGGGGAGGGCGAAGGGCTACACCTTC.